Presented here are 20 T cell receptor beta chains from one specimen sequenced in a study of shared clonotypes between healthy human individuals. The naive CD8 population came from CD45RO-negative cells selected for CCR7, without terminally differentiated effector memory CD45RA+ cells. This table comes from immunoSEQ multiplex PCR, and its TCRdb copy is limited to in-frame clones, with some not included. Among 800,000 or so clones listed, 90% to 98% were seen once. Specimen: naive CD8+ T cells sorted from blood. These receptors were obtained from a man aged 30 to 39 in good health.

The chain employs TRBV5-5 and TRBJ2-3, with D possibly matching TRBD1 (7 bases). The CDR3 spans 16 residues. Trimming shortened V by 0 bases and J by 3 bases, and 14 bases separated the two germline ends. The germline V gene encodes CDR1 SGHKS and CDR2 YYEKEE (reference sequence). The CDR3 sequence is CASSLVAGQLTDTQYF. As DNA, the CDR3 is TGTGCCAGCAGCTTGGTTGCGGGACAGTTAACAGATACGCAGTATTTT.

The chain has TRBV4-3 and TRBJ1-5; no clear D. Trimming took 4 bases from V and 0 from J, leaving 10 bases between them. The germline CDR1 and CDR2 sequences are LGHNA and YSLEER. The CDR3 loop spans 15 amino acids. Here the CDR3 reads CASSLDGNSNQPQHF. The CDR3 DNA sequence: TGCGCCAGCAGCCTAGACGGTAATAGCAATCAGCCCCAGCATTTT.

The V and J genes are TRBV5-1 and TRBJ1-2, with 11 bases lining up with TRBD1. There are 16 residues in the CDR3. CDR1 and CDR2 (germline): SGHRS, YFSETQ. The V segment lost 4 bases and the J segment 5 bases; nucleotides outside the gene matches: 10. CDR3 region: CASSILVDRGQYGYTF. The CDR3 DNA reads as TGCGCCAGCAGCATACTGGTGGACAGGGGGCAGTATGGCTACACCTTC.

This chain connects TRBV5-1 to TRBJ2-3; TRBD2 matches at 14 bases. V shed 4 bases and J 3 bases; nucleotides not matched to a gene: 4. CDR3 size: 16 residues. The V gene's germline CDR1 is SGHRS and CDR2 YFSETQ. The CDR3 bases are TGCGCCAGCAGCCCGGGACTAGCGGGAGTTACAGATACGCAGTATTTT. Protein product: CASSPGLAGVTDTQYF.

This chain joins TRBV29-1 and TRBJ2-7, with D unresolved. The V end lost 7 bases, the J end lost 3 bases, and 16 bases lay between the germline ends. The germline V gene encodes CDR1 SQVTM and CDR2 ANQGSEA. The CDR3 spans 13 residues. The CDR3 loop reads CSAVKAEGYEQYF. The CDR3 coding sequence is TGCAGCGCGGTTAAGGCCGAAGGCTACGAGCAGTACTTC.

V gene TRBV29-1 combines with J gene TRBJ1-3; 9 positions match TRBD1. CDR1 SQVTM and CDR2 ANQGSEA come from the germline V gene. The CDR3 extends over 14 amino acids. V dropped 7 bases and J dropped 3; count of bases not matched to a gene: 7. The chain's CDR3 is CSARTGADGNTIYF. The CDR3 region has the DNA TGCAGCGCTAGGACAGGGGCAGATGGAAACACCATATATTTT.

This clone was seen only a few times. Distinct nucleotide sequences in the sample also encode this CDR3. J is TRBJ2-7 and V is TRBV7-2; D ambiguous. Per germline, CDR1 SGHTA and CDR2 FQGNSA. V was pared by 1 base and J by 7 bases, with 5 bases between. The length of the CDR3 is 11 residues. The chain's CDR3 is CASSLVGEQYF. The CDR3 DNA reads TGTGCCAGCAGCTTAGTGGGAGAGCAGTACTTC.

The chain carries TRBV25-1 and TRBJ2-7, with D unresolved. V was clipped by 4 bases and J by 1 base, with 8 bases between them. The CDR3 has 13 residues. Germline CDR1 MGHDK, CDR2 SYGVNS. DNA of the CDR3: TGTGCCAGCAGTGGTTGGGATTCCTACGAGCAGTACTTC. Protein: CASSGWDSYEQYF.

This chain connects TRBV18 to TRBJ1-2; 9 nucleotides agree with TRBD1. The germline CDR1 and CDR2 sequences are KGHSH and LQKENI. J was trimmed by 7 bases and V by 4 bases; bases with no gene match: 16. The CDR3 is 17 amino acids. In DNA, the CDR3 is TGTGCCAGCTCACTGCCTCCTCAGGACAGGGGTACGGGTGGCTACACCTTC. Protein sequence: CASSLPPQDRGTGGYTF.

This clone has only one observation. The genes are TRBV2 and TRBJ2-3; 7 bases fit TRBD2. Trimming removed 7 bases from V and 2 bases from J; junction bases left unmatched: 3. The CDR3 consists of 13 residues. Germline V gene lookup returns CDR1 SNHLY and CDR2 FYNNEI. The DNA for the CDR3 is TGTGCCAGCAAGCGGGATGACACAGATACGCAGTATTTT. It yields the protein CASKRDDTDTQYF.

V is TRBV14 and J is TRBJ2-2; D gene unclear. V lost 3 bases and J 0 bases, leaving 11 bases between the germline ends. The CDR3 runs 16 residues. The germline V gene encodes CDR1 SGHDN and CDR2 FVKESK. The CDR3 nucleotides read TGTGCCAGCAGCCAGTCCGGATCGACGAACACCGGGGAGCTGTTTTTT. Protein: CASSQSGSTNTGELFF.

This chain joins TRBV29-1 and TRBJ2-5, with TRBD1 matching over 9 bases. The germline V gene encodes CDR1 SQVTM and CDR2 ANQGSEA. V lost 6 bases, J lost 3 bases, and 2 bases stayed unmatched. The CDR3 extends over 12 amino acids. The CDR3 protein is CSVRDREETQYF. In DNA, the CDR3 is TGCAGCGTGAGGGACAGGGAAGAGACCCAGTACTTC.

This chain connects TRBV7-9 to TRBJ1-1; D perhaps matches TRBD1 (6 bases). CDR3 length: 13 amino acids. The germline CDR1 and CDR2 sequences are SEHNR and FQNEAQ (reference sequence). The ends were cut back, 6 bases at V and 5 bases at J, with 13 bases in the middle. CDR3 DNA sequence: TGTGCCAGCAGACTTGGGGGGCGTACTGAAGCTTTCTTT. Its protein is CASRLGGRTEAFF.

V and J are TRBV10-1 and TRBJ2-7; D perhaps matches TRBD1 (6 bases). Germline CDR1 WNHNN, CDR2 SYGVQD (reference sequence). The CDR3 loop spans 14 amino acids. The germline V and J ends were trimmed by 5 bases and 2 bases, with 13 bases remaining between them. CDR3 DNA sequence: TGCGCCAGCAGTATAACAGGGAGACCCTACGAGCAGTACTTC. Translation gives CASSITGRPYEQYF.

The chain links TRBV9 to TRBJ2-1; D perhaps matches TRBD2 (6 bases). The CDR3 is 13 amino acids. Germline CDR1 and CDR2: SGDLS and YYNGEE. Deletions cut 4 bases from V and 7 bases from J, with 12 bases between. The CDR3 DNA reads as TGTGCCAGCAGCCCAAGGAGCGGGAATGAGCAGTTCTTC. Translating gives CASSPRSGNEQFF.

V and J are TRBV7-6 and TRBJ2-2; D tentatively fits TRBD1 or TRBD2 (5 bases each). The CDR3 is made up of 16 amino acids. V shed 4 bases and J shed 0 bases, with 12 bases lying between them. CDR1 and CDR2 from the germline V gene are SGHVS and FNYEAQ. The CDR3 loop reads CASSSWDEPNTGELFF. The CDR3, as DNA: TGTGCCAGCAGCTCTTGGGACGAACCGAACACCGGGGAGCTGTTTTTT.

This chain links TRBV13 with TRBJ2-1; D uncertain. This CDR3 has 15 amino acids. Trimming stripped 5 bases from V and 5 bases from J, with 16 bases between. The V gene's germline CDR1 is PRHDT and CDR2 FYEKMQ (reference sequence). The CDR3 bases are TGTGCCAGCAGCCTAACCCGGAACACGGACAATGAGCAGTTCTTC. It is translated as CASSLTRNTDNEQFF.

The V gene is TRBV27, the J gene TRBJ2-1; unclear D gene. CDR3 length equals 16 residues. Trimming removed 5 bases at V and 0 bases at J, with 14 bases between. Looked up from germline, CDR1 is MNHEY and CDR2 is SMNVEV (reference sequence). The CDR3 reads CASSARRGLSYNEQFF. CDR3 DNA sequence: TGTGCCAGCAGTGCCCGCCGTGGGCTCTCCTACAATGAGCAGTTCTTC.

About this clone itself: Other DNA sequences of this sample code for an identical CDR3. The chain employs TRBV27 and TRBJ2-1; the D gene is possibly TRBD1 (5 bases). The CDR3 sequence is 13 residues long. V shed 5 bases and J shed 2 bases, with 7 bases lying between them. Germline CDR1 reads MNHEY; CDR2 reads SMNVEV (reference sequence). The chain's CDR3 is CASSLGAYNEQFF. The CDR3 nucleotides are TGTGCCAGCAGTCTAGGGGCCTACAATGAGCAGTTCTTC.

V usage is TRBV2 and J usage is TRBJ1-2; D not resolved. Germline values: CDR1 SNHLY, CDR2 FYNNEI. The CDR3 is made up of 14 amino acids. Trimming pared 4 bases from V and 0 bases from J, leaving 9 bases between. The CDR3 DNA reads TGTGCCAGCAGTGTGGATAGAGCTAACTATGGCTACACCTTC. Encoded protein: CASSVDRANYGYTF.